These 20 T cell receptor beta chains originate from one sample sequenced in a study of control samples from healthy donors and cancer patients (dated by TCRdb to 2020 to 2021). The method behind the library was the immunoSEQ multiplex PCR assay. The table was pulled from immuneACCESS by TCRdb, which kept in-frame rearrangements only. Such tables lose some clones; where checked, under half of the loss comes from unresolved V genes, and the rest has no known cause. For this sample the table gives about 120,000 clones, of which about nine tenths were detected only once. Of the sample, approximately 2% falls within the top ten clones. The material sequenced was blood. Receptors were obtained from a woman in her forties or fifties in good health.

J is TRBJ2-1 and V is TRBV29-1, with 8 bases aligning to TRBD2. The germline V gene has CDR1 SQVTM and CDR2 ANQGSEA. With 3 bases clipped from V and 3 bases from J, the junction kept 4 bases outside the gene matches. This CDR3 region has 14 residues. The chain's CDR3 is CSVERGASYNEQFF. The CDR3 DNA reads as TGCAGCGTTGAGCGGGGGGCTAGCTACAATGAGCAGTTCTTC.

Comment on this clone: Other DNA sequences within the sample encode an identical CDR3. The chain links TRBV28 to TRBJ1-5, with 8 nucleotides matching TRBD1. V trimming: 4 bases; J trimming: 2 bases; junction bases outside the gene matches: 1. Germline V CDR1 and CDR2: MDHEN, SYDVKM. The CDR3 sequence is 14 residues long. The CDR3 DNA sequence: TGTGCCAGCAGTTCGACAGGGGGCAATCAGCCCCAGCATTTT. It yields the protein CASSSTGGNQPQHF.

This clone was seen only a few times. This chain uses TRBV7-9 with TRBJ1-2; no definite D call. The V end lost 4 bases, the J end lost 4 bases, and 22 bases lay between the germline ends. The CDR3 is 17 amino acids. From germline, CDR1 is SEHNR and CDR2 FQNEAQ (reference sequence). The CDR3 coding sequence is TGTGCCAGCAGCTCACCCCCCCCGGACTGGCTGAGCTATGGCTACACCTTC. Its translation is CASSSPPPDWLSYGYTF.

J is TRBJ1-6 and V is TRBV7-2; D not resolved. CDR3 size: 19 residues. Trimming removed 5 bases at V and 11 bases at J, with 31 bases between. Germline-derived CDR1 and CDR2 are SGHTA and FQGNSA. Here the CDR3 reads CASSPRGYRRGMPPAPLHF. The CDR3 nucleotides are TGTGCCAGCAGCCCCCGAGGATACAGACGGGGAATGCCCCCGGCACCCCTCCACTTT.

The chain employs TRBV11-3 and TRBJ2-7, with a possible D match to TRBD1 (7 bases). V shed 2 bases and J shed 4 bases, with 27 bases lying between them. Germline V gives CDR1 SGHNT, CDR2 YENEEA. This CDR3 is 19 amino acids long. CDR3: CASSLKCNTCGTVLYEQYF. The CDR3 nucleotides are TGTGCCAGCAGCTTAAAGTGTAATACTTGCGGGACAGTTCTTTACGAGCAGTACTTC.

For the CDR3, the DNA is TGTGCCAGCAGCTTAGATCTCCGGACCCTCTCCTACGAGCAGTACTTC. It encodes CASSLDLRTLSYEQYF. The V and J genes are TRBV11-2 and TRBJ2-7; no reliable D call. Germline CDR1 SGHAT, CDR2 FQNNGV. Trimming took off 0 bases at V and 0 bases at J, with 12 bases between the two ends. This CDR3 has 16 residues.

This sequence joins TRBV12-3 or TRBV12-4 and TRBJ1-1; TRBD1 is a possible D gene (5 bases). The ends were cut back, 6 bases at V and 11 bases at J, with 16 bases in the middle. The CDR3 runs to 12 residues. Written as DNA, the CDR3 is TGTGCCAGCAGCCTGGAGGGGCTCAGGGCTTTCTTT. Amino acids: CASSLEGLRAFF.

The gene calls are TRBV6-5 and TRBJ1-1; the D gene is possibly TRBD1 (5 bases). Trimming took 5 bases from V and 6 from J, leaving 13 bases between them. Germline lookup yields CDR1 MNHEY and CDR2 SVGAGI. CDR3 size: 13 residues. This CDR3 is CASSRGTSSEAFF. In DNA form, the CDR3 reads TGTGCCAGCAGTAGAGGGACCTCATCTGAAGCTTTCTTT.

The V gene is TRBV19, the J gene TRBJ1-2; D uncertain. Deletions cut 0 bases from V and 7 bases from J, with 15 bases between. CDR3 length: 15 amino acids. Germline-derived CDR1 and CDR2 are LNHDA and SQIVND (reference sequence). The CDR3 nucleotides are TGTGCCAGTAGTATAGAGGCCCTTAAGAGTTCTGGCTACACCTTC. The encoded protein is CASSIEALKSSGYTF.

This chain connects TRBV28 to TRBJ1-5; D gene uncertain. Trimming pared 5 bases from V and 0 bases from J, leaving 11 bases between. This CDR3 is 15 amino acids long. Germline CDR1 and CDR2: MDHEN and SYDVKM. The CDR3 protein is CASSTRVDSNQPQHF. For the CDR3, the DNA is TGTGCCAGCAGTACCCGGGTGGATAGCAATCAGCCCCAGCATTTT.

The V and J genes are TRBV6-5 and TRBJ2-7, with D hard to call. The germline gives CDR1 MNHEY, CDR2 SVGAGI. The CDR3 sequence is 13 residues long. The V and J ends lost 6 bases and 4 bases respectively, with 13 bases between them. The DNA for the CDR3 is TGTGCCAGCAGGTCCGTTGGCTATTACGAGCAGTACTTC. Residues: CASRSVGYYEQYF.

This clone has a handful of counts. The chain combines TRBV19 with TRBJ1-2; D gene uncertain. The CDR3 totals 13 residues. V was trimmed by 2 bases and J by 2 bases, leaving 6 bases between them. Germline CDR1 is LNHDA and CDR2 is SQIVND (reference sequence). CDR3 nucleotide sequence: TGTGCCAGTAGTATATCTGGGAACTATGGCTACACCTTC. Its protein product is CASSISGNYGYTF.

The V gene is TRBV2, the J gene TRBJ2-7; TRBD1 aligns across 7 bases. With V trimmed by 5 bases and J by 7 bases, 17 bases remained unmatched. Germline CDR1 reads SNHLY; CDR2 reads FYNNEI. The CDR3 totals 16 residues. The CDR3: CASSTKRQGGQHEQYF. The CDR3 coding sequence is TGTGCCAGCAGTACAAAAAGACAGGGTGGCCAACATGAGCAGTACTTC.

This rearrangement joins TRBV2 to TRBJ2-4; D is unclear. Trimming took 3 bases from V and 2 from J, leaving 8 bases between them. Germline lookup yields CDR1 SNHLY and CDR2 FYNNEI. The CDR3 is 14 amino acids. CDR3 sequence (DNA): TGTGCCAGCAGTGATAAGGGTTCCAAAAACATTCAGTACTTC. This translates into CASSDKGSKNIQYF. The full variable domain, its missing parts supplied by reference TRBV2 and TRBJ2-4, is EPEVTQTPSHQVTQMGQEVILRCVPISNHLYFYWYRQILGQKVEFLVSFYNNEISEKSEIFDDQFSVERPDGSNFTLKIRSTKLEDSAMYFCASSDKGSKNIQYFGAGTRLSVL.

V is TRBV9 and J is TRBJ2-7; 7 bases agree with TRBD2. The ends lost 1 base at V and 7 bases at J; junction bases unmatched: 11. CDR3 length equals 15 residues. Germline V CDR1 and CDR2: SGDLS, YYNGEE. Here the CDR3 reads CASSVTAGPQSEQYF. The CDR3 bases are TGTGCCAGCAGCGTAACAGCGGGGCCCCAGAGTGAGCAGTACTTC. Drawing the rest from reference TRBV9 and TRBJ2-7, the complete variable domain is DSGVTQTPKHLITATGQRVTLRCSPRSGDLSVYWYQQSLDQGLQFLIQYYNGEERAKGNILERFSAQQFPDLHSELNLSSLELGDSALYFCASSVTAGPQSEQYFGPGTRLTVT.

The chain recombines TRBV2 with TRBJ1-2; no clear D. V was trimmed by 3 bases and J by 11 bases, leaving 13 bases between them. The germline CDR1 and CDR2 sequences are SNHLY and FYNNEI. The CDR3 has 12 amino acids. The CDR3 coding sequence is TGTGCCAGCAGTGACACTGCTAAAGGGTACACCTTC. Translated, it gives CASSDTAKGYTF.

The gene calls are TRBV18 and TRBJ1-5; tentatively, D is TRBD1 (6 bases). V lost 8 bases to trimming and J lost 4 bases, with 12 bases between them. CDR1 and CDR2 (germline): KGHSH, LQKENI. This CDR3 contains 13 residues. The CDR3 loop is CASQDSLNQPQHF. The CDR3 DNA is TGTGCCAGCCAGGACAGCCTGAATCAGCCCCAGCATTTT.

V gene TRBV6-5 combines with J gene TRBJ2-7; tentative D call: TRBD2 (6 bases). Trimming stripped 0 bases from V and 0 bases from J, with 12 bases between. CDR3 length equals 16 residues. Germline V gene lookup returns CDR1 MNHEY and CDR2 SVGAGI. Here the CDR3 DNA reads TGTGCCAGCAGTTACTCGTTCGGGGGAGCCTCCTACGAGCAGTACTTC. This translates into CASSYSFGGASYEQYF.

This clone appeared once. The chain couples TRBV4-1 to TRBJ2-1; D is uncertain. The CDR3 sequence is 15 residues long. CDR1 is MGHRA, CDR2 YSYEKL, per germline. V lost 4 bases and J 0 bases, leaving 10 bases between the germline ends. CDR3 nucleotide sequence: TGCGCCAGCAGCCCTTCCACAAGCTCCTACAATGAGCAGTTCTTC. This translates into CASSPSTSSYNEQFF.

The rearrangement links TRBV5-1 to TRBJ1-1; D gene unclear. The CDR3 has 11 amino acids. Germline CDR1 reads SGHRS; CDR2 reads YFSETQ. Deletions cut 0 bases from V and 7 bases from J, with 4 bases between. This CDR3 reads CASSLVGEAFF. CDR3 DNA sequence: TGCGCCAGCAGCTTGGTCGGTGAAGCTTTCTTT.